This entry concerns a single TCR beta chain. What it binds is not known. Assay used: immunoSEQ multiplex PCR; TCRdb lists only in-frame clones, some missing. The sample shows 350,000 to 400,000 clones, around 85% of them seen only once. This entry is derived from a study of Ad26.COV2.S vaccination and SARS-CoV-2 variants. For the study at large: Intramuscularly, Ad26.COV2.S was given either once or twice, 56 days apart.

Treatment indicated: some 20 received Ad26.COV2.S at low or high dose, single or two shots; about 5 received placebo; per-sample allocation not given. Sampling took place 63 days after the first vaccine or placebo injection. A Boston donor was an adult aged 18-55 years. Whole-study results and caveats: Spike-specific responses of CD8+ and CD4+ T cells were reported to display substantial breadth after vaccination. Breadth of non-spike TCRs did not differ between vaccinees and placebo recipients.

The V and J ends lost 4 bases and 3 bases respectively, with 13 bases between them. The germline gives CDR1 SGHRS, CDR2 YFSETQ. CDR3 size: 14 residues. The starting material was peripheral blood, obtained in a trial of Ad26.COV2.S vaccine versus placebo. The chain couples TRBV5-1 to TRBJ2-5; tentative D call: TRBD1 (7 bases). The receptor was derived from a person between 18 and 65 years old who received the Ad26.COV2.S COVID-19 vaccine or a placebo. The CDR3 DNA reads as TGCGCCAGCAGCGGCGGGACAGCTAAAGAGACCCAGTACTTC. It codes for CASSGGTAKETQYF.